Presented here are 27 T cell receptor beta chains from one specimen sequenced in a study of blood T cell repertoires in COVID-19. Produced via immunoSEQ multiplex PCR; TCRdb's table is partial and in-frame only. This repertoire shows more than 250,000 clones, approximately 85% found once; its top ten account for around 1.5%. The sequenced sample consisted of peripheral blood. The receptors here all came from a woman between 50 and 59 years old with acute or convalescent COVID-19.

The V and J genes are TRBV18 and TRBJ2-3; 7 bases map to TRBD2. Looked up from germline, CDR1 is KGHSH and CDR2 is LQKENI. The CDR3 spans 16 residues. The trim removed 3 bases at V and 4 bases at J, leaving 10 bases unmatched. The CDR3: CASSPRSPGGADTQYF. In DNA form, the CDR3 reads TGTGCCAGCTCACCGAGGAGTCCGGGGGGAGCAGATACGCAGTATTTT.

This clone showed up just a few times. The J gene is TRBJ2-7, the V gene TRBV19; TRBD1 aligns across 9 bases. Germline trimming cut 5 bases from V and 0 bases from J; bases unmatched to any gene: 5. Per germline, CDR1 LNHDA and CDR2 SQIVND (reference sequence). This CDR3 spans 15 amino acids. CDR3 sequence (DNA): TGTGCCAGTAGTTTAGGACAGGGGAGCTCCTACGAGCAGTACTTC. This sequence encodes CASSLGQGSSYEQYF. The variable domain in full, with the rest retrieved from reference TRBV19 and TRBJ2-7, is DGGITQSPKYLFRKEGQNVTLSCEQNLNHDAMYWYRQDPGQGLRLIYYSQIVNDFQKGDIAEGYSVSREKKESFPLTVTSAQKNPTAFYLCASSLGQGSSYEQYFGPGTRLTVT.

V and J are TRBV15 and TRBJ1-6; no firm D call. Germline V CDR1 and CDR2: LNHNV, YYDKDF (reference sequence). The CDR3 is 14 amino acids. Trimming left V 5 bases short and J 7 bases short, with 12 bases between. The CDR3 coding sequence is TGTGCCACCAGCGGCCAAGGGAGGAATTCACCCCTCCACTTT. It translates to CATSGQGRNSPLHF.

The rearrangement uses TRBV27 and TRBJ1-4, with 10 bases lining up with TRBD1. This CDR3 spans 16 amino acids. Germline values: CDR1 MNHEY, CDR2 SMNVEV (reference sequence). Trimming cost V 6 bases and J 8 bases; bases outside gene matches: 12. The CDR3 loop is CASSYRGQGLREKLFF. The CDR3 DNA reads TGTGCCAGCAGCTACCGGGGACAGGGGCTACGGGAAAAACTGTTTTTT.

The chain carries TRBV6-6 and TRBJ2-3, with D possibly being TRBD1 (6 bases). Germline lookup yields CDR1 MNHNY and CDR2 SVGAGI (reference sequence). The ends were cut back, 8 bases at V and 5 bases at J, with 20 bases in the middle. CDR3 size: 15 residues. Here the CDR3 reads CASVWWGLGVDTQYF. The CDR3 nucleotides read TGTGCCAGCGTCTGGTGGGGGCTAGGGGTAGATACGCAGTATTTT.

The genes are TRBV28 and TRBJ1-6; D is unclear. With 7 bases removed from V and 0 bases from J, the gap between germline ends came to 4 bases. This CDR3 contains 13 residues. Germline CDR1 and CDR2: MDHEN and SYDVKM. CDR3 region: CASTGSYNSPLHF. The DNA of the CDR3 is TGTGCCAGCACGGGCTCCTATAATTCACCCCTCCACTTT. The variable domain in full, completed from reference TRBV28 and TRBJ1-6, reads DVKVTQSSRYLVKRTGEKVFLECVQDMDHENMFWYRQDPGLGLRLIYFSYDVKMKEKGDIPEGYSVSREKKERFSLILESASTNQTSMYLCASTGSYNSPLHFGNGTRLTVT.

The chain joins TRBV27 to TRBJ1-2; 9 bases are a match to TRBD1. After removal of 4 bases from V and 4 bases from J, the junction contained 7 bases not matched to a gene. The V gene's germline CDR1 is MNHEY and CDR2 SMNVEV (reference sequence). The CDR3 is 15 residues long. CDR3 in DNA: TGTGCCAGCAGTTCCCCGGACAGGGGCGCCTATGGCTACACCTTC. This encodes CASSSPDRGAYGYTF.

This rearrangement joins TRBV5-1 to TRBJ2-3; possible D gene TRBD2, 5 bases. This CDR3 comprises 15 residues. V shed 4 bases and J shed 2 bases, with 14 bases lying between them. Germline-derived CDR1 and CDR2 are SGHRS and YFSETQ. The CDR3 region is CASSGMGRFTDTQYF. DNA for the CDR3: TGCGCCAGCAGCGGTATGGGGAGATTCACAGATACGCAGTATTTT.

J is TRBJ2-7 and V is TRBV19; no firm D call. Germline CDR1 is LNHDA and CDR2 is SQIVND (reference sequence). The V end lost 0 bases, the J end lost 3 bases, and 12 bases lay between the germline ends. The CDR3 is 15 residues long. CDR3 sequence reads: CASSIDLQVIYEQYF. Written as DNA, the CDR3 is TGTGCCAGTAGTATAGATCTCCAGGTAATCTACGAGCAGTACTTC.

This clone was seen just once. The DNA of the CDR3 is TGTGCCAGCAGCCAGGGACTAGACAACAATGAGCAGTTCTTC. Translating gives CASSQGLDNNEQFF. V gene TRBV5-4 combines with J gene TRBJ2-1, with TRBD2 identical over 8 bases. The germline gives CDR1 SGHNT, CDR2 YYREEE (reference sequence). V lost 4 bases to trimming and J lost 5 bases; unmatched junction nucleotides: 5. There are 14 residues in the CDR3.

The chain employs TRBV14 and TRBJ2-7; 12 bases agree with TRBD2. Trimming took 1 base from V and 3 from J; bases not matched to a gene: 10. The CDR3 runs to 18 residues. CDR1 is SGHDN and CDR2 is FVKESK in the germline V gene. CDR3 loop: CASSQVWGRLAGDYEQYF. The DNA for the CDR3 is TGTGCCAGCAGCCAAGTGTGGGGCAGACTAGCGGGAGACTACGAGCAGTACTTC.

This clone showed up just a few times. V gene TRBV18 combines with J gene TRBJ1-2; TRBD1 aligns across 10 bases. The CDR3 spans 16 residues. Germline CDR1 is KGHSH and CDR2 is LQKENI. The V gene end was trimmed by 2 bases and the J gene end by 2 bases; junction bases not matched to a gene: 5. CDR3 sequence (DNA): TGTGCCAGCTCACCATCGAGACAGGGGGCAAACTATGGCTACACCTTC. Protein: CASSPSRQGANYGYTF.

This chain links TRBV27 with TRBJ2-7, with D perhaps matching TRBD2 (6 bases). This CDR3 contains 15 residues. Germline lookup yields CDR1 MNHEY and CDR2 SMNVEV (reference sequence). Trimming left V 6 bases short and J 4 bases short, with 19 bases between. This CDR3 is CASSGITAGLYEQYF. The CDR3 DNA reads TGTGCCAGCAGCGGTATTACGGCGGGGTTATACGAGCAGTACTTC.

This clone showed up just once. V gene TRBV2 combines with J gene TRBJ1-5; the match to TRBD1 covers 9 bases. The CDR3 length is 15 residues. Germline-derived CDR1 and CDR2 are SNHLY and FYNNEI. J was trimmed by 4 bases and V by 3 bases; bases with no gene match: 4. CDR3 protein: CASSDYRGLNQPQHF. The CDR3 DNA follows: TGTGCCAGCAGTGATTACAGGGGGCTAAATCAGCCCCAGCATTTT.

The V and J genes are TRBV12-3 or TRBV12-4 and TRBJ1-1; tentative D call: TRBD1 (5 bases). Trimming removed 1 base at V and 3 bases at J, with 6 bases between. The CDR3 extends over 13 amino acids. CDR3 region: CASSLGGDTEAFF. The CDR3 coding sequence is TGTGCCAGCAGTTTAGGGGGGGACACTGAAGCTTTCTTT.

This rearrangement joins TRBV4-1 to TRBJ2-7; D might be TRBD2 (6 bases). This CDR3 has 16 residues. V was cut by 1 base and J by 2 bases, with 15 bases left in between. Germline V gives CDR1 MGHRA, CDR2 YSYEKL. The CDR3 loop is CASSQAAGLFTYEQYF. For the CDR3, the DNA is TGCGCCAGCAGCCAAGCGGCGGGACTGTTCACCTACGAGCAGTACTTC.

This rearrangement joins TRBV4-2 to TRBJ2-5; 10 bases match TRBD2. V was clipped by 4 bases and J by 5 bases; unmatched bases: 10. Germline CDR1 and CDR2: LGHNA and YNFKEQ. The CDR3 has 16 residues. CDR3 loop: CASSPGSGRASETQYF. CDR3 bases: TGTGCCAGCAGCCCAGGAAGCGGGAGGGCCTCGGAGACCCAGTACTTC.

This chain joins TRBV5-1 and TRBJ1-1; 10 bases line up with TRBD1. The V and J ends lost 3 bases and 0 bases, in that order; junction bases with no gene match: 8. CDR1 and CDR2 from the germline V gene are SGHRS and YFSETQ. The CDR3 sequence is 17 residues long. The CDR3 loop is CASSSRDRGPLNTEAFF. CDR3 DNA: TGCGCCAGCAGCTCCCGGGACAGGGGCCCTTTGAACACTGAAGCTTTCTTT.

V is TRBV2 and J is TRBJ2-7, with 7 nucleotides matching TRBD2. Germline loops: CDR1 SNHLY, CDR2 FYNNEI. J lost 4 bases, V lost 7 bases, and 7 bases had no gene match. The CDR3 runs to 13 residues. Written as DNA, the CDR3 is TGTGCCAGCAACGGTCAGGGAGGGTACGAGCAGTACTTC. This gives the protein CASNGQGGYEQYF. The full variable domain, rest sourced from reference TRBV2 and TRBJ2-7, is EPEVTQTPSHQVTQMGQEVILRCVPISNHLYFYWYRQILGQKVEFLVSFYNNEISEKSEIFDDQFSVERPDGSNFTLKIRSTKLEDSAMYFCASNGQGGYEQYFGPGTRLTVT.

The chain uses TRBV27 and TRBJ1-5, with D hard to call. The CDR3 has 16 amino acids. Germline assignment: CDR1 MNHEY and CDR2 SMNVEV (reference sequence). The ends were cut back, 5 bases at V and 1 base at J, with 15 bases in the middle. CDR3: CASSQYRVRSNQPQHF. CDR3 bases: TGTGCCAGCAGTCAATACAGAGTAAGAAGCAATCAGCCCCAGCATTTT.

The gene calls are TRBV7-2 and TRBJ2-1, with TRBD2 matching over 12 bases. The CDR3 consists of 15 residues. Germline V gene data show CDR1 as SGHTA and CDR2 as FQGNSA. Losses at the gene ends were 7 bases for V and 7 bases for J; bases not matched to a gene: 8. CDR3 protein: CASNRLAGAWNEQFF. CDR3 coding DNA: TGTGCCAGCAACAGACTAGCGGGAGCGTGGAATGAGCAGTTCTTC.

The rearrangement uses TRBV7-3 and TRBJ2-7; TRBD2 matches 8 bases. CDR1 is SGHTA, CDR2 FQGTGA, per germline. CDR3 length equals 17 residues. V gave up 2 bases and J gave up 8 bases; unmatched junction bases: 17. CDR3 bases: TGTGCCAGCAGCTTAGCACCCACCGGGACTAGTGGGGTTAAGCAGTACTTC. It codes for CASSLAPTGTSGVKQYF.

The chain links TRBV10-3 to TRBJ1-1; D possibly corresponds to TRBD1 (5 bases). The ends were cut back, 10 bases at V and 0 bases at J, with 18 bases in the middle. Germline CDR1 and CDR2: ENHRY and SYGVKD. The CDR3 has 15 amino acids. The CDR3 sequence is CATYVGGGMNTEAFF. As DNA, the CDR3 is TGTGCCACCTACGTTGGGGGGGGGATGAACACTGAAGCTTTCTTT.

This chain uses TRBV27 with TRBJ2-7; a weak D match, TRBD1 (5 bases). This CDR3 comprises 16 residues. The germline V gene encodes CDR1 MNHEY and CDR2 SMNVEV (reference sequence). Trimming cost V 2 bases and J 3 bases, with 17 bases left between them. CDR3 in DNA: TGTGCCAGCAGTTTAATTCTGGGGCAGGGATACTACGAGCAGTACTTC. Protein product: CASSLILGQGYYEQYF.

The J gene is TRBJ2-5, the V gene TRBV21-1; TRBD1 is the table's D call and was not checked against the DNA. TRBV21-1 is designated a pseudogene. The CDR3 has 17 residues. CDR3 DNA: TGTGCCAGCAGCACCCGGTCTCGGCAGGGGCTTCAAGAGACCCAGTACTTC. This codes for CASSTRSRQGLQETQYF.

The CDR3 DNA reads as TGTGCCAGCAGTGAAGCCCGGTGGAGCTCCTACAATGAGCAGTTCTTC. Its protein product is CASSEARWSSYNEQFF. The gene calls are TRBV2 and TRBJ2-1, with D unclear. This CDR3 spans 16 amino acids. V lost 0 bases and J 0 bases, leaving 9 bases between the germline ends. The germline V gene encodes CDR1 SNHLY and CDR2 FYNNEI.

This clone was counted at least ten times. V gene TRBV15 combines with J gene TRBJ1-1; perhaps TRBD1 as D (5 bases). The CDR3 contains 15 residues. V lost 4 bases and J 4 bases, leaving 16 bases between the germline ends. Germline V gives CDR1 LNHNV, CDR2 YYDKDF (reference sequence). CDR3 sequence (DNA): TGTGCCACCAGCATAAGAGACTTCGGGGGCACTGAAGCTTTCTTT. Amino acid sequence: CATSIRDFGGTEAFF.